Below are 8 T cell receptor beta chains sequenced from a single sample in a study of blood T cell repertoires in COVID-19. Assay used: immunoSEQ multiplex PCR; TCRdb lists only in-frame clones, some missing. The sample has about 200,000 clones; 86% are singletons. Sequences were obtained from peripheral blood. The source is a woman in her sixties or seventies with acute or convalescent COVID-19.

The V gene is TRBV5-4, the J gene TRBJ2-2; D unresolved. V lost 2 bases and J 10 bases, leaving 9 bases between the germline ends. Germline loops: CDR1 SGHNT, CDR2 YYREEE (reference sequence). The CDR3 extends over 12 amino acids. In DNA, the CDR3 is TGTGCCAGCAGCTTTGACATTAAGGAGCTGTTTTTT. Its protein is CASSFDIKELFF.

This chain links TRBV25-1 with TRBJ1-2; maybe TRBD1 (5 bases). Germline V gene data show CDR1 as MGHDK and CDR2 as SYGVNS. The CDR3 is made up of 15 amino acids. Trimming took off 6 bases at V and 8 bases at J, with 22 bases between the two ends. DNA for the CDR3: TGTGCCAGCAGAAGCCAGACGGCCCCGAAGGGGGGCTACACCTTC. Translated, it gives CASRSQTAPKGGYTF.

This chain joins TRBV9 and TRBJ2-1, with 8 bases that match TRBD2. Unmatched junction bases numbered 3, after V lost 0 bases and J lost 4 bases. The germline V gene encodes CDR1 SGDLS and CDR2 YYNGEE. The CDR3 is made up of 15 amino acids. The CDR3 nucleotides read TGTGCCAGCAGCGTAGGCGGGGGGACATACAATGAGCAGTTCTTC. As protein: CASSVGGGTYNEQFF.

The chain has TRBV5-1 and TRBJ2-1; 7 nucleotides match TRBD2. The CDR3 is 14 residues long. CDR1 and CDR2 (germline): SGHRS, YFSETQ. Germline trimming cut 5 bases from V and 4 bases from J; bases unmatched to any gene: 6. CDR3 sequence (DNA): TGCGCCAGCAGTATGGCCGGGGGGTACAATGAGCAGTTCTTC. It codes for CASSMAGGYNEQFF.

The chain carries TRBV6-2 or TRBV6-3 and TRBJ1-5, with unresolved D. Germline CDR1 reads MNHEY; CDR2 reads SVGEGT. Trimming removed 3 bases from V and 4 bases from J, with 10 bases in between. This CDR3 contains 14 residues. The DNA for the CDR3 is TGTGCCAGCAGTTATTTCACGGGAAATCAGCCCCAGCATTTT. It encodes CASSYFTGNQPQHF.

The chain joins TRBV7-6 to TRBJ1-1; 8 bases fit TRBD1. Germline lookup yields CDR1 SGHVS and CDR2 FNYEAQ. The CDR3 consists of 14 residues. Trimming cost V 5 bases and J 5 bases; bases outside gene matches: 7. This chain's CDR3 is CASSPQGVGTEAFF. Written as DNA, the CDR3 is TGTGCCAGCAGCCCACAGGGGGTAGGGACTGAAGCTTTCTTT.

This sequence joins TRBV18 and TRBJ1-1, with TRBD1 identical over 7 bases. V was clipped by 3 bases and J by 4 bases; unmatched bases: 5. CDR1 is KGHSH and CDR2 is LQKENI in the germline V gene. The CDR3 length is 14 residues. The CDR3 loop reads CASSPATGATEAFF. CDR3 coding DNA: TGTGCCAGCTCACCTGCCACAGGGGCCACTGAAGCTTTCTTT. Full variable domain (outside the CDR3, taken from reference TRBV18 and TRBJ1-1): NAGVMQNPRHLVRRRGQEARLRCSPMKGHSHVYWYRQLPEEGLKFMVYLQKENIIDESGMPKERFSAEFPKEGPSILRIQQVVRGDSAAYFCASSPATGATEAFFGQGTRLTVV.

The chain joins TRBV2 to TRBJ2-5, with 7 bases that match TRBD1. The CDR3 is 11 amino acids. Germline V CDR1 and CDR2: SNHLY, FYNNEI. After removal of 4 bases from V and 7 bases from J, the junction contained 0 bases not matched to a gene. The CDR3 DNA reads TGTGCCAGCAGTGCAGGGGGGACCCAGTACTTC. Its protein is CASSAGGTQYF.